This TCR beta chain was profiled in a study of beta chain features in type 1 diabetes. Regarding the study as a whole: Within each of all four CD4+ subsets, Type 1 diabetes patients had TCRB CDR3s that were moderately but significantly shorter.

Expressed TCRB transcripts got sequenced, as all isolated RNA was reverse transcribed. The repertoire was sequenced with immunoSEQ multiplex PCR; TCRdb's copy has only in-frame clones and lacks some. The sample has about 660,000 clones, about 14% seen once; the top ten hold 0.035% to 0.045%. Comments on this clone: The antigen remains unidentified.

V gave up 7 bases and J gave up 2 bases, with 9 bases separating them. There are 12 residues in the CDR3. From germline, CDR1 is SGHNT and CDR2 YYREEE (reference sequence). The sample consisted of naive CD4+ T cells from blood. This clonotype originated in a man between 18 and 29 years old with type 1 diabetes. The chain carries TRBV5-4 and TRBJ1-1; D unresolved. The CDR3 here is CASVRNNTEAFF. CDR3 nucleotides: TGTGCCAGCGTGCGGAACAACACTGAAGCTTTCTTT. Supplemented by reference TRBV5-4 and TRBJ1-1, the full variable domain reads ETGVTQSPTHLIKTRGQQVTLRCSSQSGHNTVSWYQQALGQGPQFIFQYYREEENGRGNFPPRFSGLQFPNYSSELNVNALELDDSALYLCASVRNNTEAFFGQGTRLTVV.